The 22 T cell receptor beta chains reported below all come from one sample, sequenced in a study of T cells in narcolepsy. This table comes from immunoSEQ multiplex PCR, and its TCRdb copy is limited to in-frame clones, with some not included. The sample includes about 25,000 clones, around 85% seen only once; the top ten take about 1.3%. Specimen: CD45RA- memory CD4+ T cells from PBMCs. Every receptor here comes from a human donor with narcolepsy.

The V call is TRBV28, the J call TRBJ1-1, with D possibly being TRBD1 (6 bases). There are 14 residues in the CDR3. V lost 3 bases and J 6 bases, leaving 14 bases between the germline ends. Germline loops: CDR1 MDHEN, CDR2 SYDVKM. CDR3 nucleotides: TGTGCCAGCAGTTTTGGGGGGGCGAGGTCTGAAGCTTTCTTT. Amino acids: CASSFGGARSEAFF.

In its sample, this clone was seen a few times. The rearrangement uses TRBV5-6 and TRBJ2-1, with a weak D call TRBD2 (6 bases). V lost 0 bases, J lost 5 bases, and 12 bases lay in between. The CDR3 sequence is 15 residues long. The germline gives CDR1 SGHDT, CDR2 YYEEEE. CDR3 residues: CASSLGGGTHNEQFF. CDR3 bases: TGTGCCAGCAGCTTGGGGGGAGGCACACACAATGAGCAGTTCTTC.

The CDR3 region is CASSLDTGGEQYF. The CDR3 nucleotides read TGTGCCAGCAGCTTGGACACAGGGGGAGAGCAGTACTTC. The chain links TRBV5-8 to TRBJ2-7, with TRBD1 matching over 8 bases. The CDR3 contains 13 residues. V lost 0 bases to trimming and J lost 7 bases; unmatched junction nucleotides: 3. The germline gives CDR1 SGHTS, CDR2 YDEGEE.

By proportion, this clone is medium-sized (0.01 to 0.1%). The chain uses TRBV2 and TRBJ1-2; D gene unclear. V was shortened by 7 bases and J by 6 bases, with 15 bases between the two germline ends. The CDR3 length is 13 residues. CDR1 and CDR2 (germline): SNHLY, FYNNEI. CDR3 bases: TGTGCCAGCATTCGTACAGAGGGTAATGGCTACACCTTC. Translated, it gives CASIRTEGNGYTF.

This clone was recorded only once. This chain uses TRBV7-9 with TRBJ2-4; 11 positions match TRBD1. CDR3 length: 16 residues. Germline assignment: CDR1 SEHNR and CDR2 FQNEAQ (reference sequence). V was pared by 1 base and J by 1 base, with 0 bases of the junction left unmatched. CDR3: CASSLGDRGAKNIQYF. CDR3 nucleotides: TGTGCCAGCAGCTTAGGGGACAGGGGGGCCAAAAACATTCAGTACTTC.

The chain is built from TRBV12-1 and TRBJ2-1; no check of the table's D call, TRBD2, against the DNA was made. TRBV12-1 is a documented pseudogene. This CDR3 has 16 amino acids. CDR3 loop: CASSPGTPLADNEQFF. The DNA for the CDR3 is TGTGCCAGCAGCCCGGGGACCCCGCTAGCGGACAATGAGCAGTTCTTC.

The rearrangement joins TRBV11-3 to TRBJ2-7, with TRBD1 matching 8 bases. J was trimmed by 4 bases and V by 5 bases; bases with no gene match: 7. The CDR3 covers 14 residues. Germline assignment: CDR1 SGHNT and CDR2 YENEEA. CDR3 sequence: CASSPQGARYEQYF. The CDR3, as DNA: TGTGCCAGCAGCCCCCAGGGGGCGCGGTACGAGCAGTACTTC.

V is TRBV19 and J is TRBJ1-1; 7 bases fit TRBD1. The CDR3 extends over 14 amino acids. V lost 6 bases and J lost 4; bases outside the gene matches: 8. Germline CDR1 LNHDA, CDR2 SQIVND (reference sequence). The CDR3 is CASSMTGLGTEAFF. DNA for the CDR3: TGTGCCAGTAGCATGACAGGGCTGGGCACTGAAGCTTTCTTT.

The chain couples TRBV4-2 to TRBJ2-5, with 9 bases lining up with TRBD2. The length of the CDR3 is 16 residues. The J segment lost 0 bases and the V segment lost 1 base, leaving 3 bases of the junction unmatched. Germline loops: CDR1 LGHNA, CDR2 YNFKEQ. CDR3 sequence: CASSQVASGNQETQYF. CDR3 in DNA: TGTGCCAGCAGCCAAGTGGCTAGCGGGAACCAAGAGACCCAGTACTTC.

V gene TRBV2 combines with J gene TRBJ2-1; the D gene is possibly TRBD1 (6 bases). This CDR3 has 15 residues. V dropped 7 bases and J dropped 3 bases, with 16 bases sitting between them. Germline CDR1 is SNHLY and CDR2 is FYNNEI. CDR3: CASTHGKTGYNEQFF. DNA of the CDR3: TGTGCCAGCACCCATGGGAAGACAGGCTACAATGAGCAGTTCTTC.

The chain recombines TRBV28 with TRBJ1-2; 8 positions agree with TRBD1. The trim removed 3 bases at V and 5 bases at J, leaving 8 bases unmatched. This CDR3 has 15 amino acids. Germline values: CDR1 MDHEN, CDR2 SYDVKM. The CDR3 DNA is TGTGCCAGCAGTTTCCGGGACAGGACGACTTATGGCTACACCTTC. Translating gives CASSFRDRTTYGYTF.

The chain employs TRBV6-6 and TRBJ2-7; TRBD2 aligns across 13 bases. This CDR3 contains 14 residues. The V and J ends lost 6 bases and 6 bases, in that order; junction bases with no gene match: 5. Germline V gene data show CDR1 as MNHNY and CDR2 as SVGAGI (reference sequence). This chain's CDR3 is CASRPGLAGPEQYF. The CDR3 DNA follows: TGTGCCAGCAGGCCGGGACTAGCGGGACCCGAGCAGTACTTC.

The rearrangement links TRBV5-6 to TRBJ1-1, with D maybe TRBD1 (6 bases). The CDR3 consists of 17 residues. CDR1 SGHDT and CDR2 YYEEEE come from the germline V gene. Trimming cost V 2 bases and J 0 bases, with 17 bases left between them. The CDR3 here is CASSFRHTGKMNTEAFF. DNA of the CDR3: TGTGCCAGCAGCTTCCGCCACACAGGGAAGATGAACACTGAAGCTTTCTTT.

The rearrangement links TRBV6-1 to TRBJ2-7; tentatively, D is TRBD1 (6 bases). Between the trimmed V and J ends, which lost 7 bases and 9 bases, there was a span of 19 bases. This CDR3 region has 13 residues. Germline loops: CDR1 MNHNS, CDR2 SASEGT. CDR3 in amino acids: CASNEDWGRLQYF. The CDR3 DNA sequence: TGTGCCAGCAACGAAGATTGGGGGCGGCTGCAGTACTTC.

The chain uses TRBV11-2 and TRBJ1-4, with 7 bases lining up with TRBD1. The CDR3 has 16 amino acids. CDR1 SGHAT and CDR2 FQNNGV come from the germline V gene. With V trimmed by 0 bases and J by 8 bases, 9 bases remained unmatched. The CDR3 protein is CASSLDQTGTEEKLFF. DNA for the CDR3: TGTGCCAGCAGCTTAGACCAGACAGGGACGGAGGAAAAACTGTTTTTT.

The CDR3 reads CASSLKGQGRNEQYF. CDR3 in DNA: TGTGCCAGCAGCTTGAAGGGACAGGGGAGGAACGAGCAGTACTTC. The J gene is TRBJ2-7, the V gene TRBV5-4, with 10 bases matching TRBD1. This CDR3 has 15 amino acids. V was clipped by 1 base and J by 5 bases; unmatched bases: 6. The V gene's germline CDR1 is SGHNT and CDR2 YYREEE (reference sequence).

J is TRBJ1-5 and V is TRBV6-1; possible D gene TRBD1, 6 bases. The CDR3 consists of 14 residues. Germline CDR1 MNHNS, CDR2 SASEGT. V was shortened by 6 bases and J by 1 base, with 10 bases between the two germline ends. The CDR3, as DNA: TGTGCCAGCAGGACAGGAGTCAGCAATCAGCCCCAGCATTTT. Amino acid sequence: CASRTGVSNQPQHF.

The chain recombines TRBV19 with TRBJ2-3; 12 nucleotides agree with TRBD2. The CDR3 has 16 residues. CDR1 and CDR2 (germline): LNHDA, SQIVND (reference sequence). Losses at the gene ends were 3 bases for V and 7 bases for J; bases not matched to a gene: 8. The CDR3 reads CASSIPGLAGTNTQYF. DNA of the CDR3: TGTGCCAGTAGTATTCCGGGACTAGCGGGTACAAATACGCAGTATTTT.

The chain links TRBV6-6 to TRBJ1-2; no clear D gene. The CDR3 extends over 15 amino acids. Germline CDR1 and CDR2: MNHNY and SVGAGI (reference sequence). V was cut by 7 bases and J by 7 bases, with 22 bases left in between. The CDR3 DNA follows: TGTGCCAGCATCTCCCTAGGTTTCACGGGAGGTGGCTACACCTTC. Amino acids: CASISLGFTGGGYTF.

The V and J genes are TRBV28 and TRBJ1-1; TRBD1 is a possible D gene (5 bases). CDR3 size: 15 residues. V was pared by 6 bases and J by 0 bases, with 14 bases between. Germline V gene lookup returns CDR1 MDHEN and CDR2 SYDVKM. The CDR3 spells CASSPTSGLNTEAFF. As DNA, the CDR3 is TGTGCCAGCAGCCCTACGTCAGGGTTGAACACTGAAGCTTTCTTT.

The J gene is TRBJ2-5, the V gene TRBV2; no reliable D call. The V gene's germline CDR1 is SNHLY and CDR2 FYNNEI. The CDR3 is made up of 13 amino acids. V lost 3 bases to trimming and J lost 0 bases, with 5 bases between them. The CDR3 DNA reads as TGTGCCAGCAGTGAGGGCAACCAAGAGACCCAGTACTTC. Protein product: CASSEGNQETQYF.

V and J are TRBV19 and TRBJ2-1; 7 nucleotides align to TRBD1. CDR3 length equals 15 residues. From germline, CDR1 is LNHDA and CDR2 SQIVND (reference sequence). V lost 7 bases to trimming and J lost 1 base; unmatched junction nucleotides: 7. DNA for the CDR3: TGTGCCAGTACCAACTTACAGGGGTCCTACAATGAGCAGTTCTTC. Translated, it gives CASTNLQGSYNEQFF.